The entry that follows covers one T cell receptor beta chain sequence. This clonotype has a handful of counts. What this receptor recognizes is not known. It has no much larger one-base neighbor in the sample; base qualities were not kept. The data originate from a study of tumor-infiltrating lymphocytes in oesophageal squamous cell carcinoma (dated by TCRdb to about 2016). The receptor library was made with PCR. Sequencing was carried out with an Illumina HiSeq 2000. Starting from the raw public reads, TCRdb applied fastp trimming at Q25, assembled clones with MiXCR and retained in-frame beta chains. Rows are combined by CDR3 protein, so each entry shows the most common genes and DNA. This sample gives about 7,100 distinct CDR3 sequences in total; around 16% of them show up just once. In total, the top ten clones hold 10% to 15% of the sample. Taken from cysteine to phenylalanine, the CDR3 has 16 residues. The sequence is cut down to CDR3 DNA, 48 bases in frame from base 1. From a lookup of the germline V gene, CDR1 and CDR2 are LGHNA and YNFKEQ.

This receptor chain uses TRBV4-2 and TRBJ2-7; TRBD2 lines up with 8 middle nucleotides. TRBJ2-5 explains the end of the DNA better; the J call may be wrong. What was sequenced was blood. This clonotype was obtained from a male donor with esophageal squamous cell carcinoma. CDR3 sequence: CASSQDGVPGGETQYF. The nucleotide sequence reads TGTGCCAGCAGCCAAGATGGGGTTCCGGGGGGGGAGACCCAGTACTTC.